The rows below give T cell receptor beta chains drawn from one sample of a study of shared T cell receptors in the human thymus. Sequenced by immunoSEQ multiplex PCR; TCRdb stores in-frame clones only, minus some. Of approximately 490,000 clones listed, 75% to 85% are singletons. These data were likewise used in another study, on human thymus T cells.

Sequences were obtained from thymocytes. These receptors originate from a boy in the first two years of life with a congenital heart defect. Both conserved end residues are part of each CDR3. Each record gives: J gene, clone size, V gene, D gene, CDR3 DNA, CDR3 protein. The D gene is left open where the match is weak. Expanded clones are given a class, and other clones once, few, many or no size at all.

TRBJ1-3,NA,TRBV30,TRBD1,TGTGCCTGGAGGAATTCAGGGGGAGGAAACACCATATATTTT,CAWRNSGGGNTIYF
TRBJ2-7,NA,TRBV7-2,NA,TGTGCCAGCAGCTTATCTAGGTACAGGGAATACGAGCAGTACTTC,CASSLSRYREYEQYF
TRBJ2-7,NA,TRBV5-1,TRBD1,TGCGCCAGCAGCTTGGGGCCGGGACAGGGGGCTAAAAGGAGCTCCTACGAGCAGTACTTC,CASSLGPGQGAKRSSYEQYF
TRBJ2-1,NA,TRBV5-6,NA,TGTGCCAGCAGCTTGGTTACCGTGGGAGCCTCCTACAATGAGCAGTTCTTC,CASSLVTVGASYNEQFF
TRBJ1-1,NA,TRBV29-1,NA,TGCAGCGTTTCAGGGGAGAACACTGAAGCTTTCTTT,CSVSGENTEAFF
TRBJ1-3,NA,TRBV18,NA,TGTGCCAGCTCACCGACAGCGTCCTCTGGAAACACCATATATTTT,CASSPTASSGNTIYF
TRBJ1-2,NA,TRBV5-4,NA,TGTACCAGCAGCCCTTGGCAGAACTATGGCTACACCTTC,CTSSPWQNYGYTF
TRBJ2-7,NA,TRBV5-1,NA,TGCGCCAGCAGTTCTTCCGGGGAGCAGTACTTC,CASSSSGEQYF
TRBJ2-3,once,TRBV28,TRBD2,TGTGCCAGCAGTGCACGCTGGACTAGCGGGATCACAGATACGCAGTATTTT,CASSARWTSGITDTQYF
TRBJ2-2,once,TRBV4-2,TRBD2,TGTGCCAGCAGCCAAGTCAGGAGCGGGAGAGGAACCGGGGAGCTGTTTTTT,CASSQVRSGRGTGELFF
TRBJ1-1,once,TRBV7-9,NA,TGTGCCAGCAGCTTTCAGCCGGGTGAAGCTTTCTTT,CASSFQPGEAFF
TRBJ2-2,NA,TRBV5-1,TRBD1,TGCGCCAGCAGCCGAGGGACAGCGTCCGGGGAGCTGTTTTTT,CASSRGTASGELFF
TRBJ2-7,once,TRBV2,TRBD1,TGTGCCAGCAGTCCCGGGACAGGGACATACGAGCAGTACTTC,CASSPGTGTYEQYF
TRBJ2-1,NA,TRBV4-1,NA,TGCGCCAGCAGCCAAGATCGCGGACTCTCGGCGGAGCAGTTCTTC,CASSQDRGLSAEQFF
TRBJ2-3,NA,TRBV6-1,NA,TGTGCCAGCGACCTAGCGACTAGCACAGATACGCAGTATTTT,CASDLATSTDTQYF
TRBJ2-1,NA,TRBV4-3,TRBD2,TGCGCCAGCAGCCAAGACGGGACTAGCGGCAACAATGAGCAGTTCTTC,CASSQDGTSGNNEQFF
TRBJ2-7,once,TRBV27,TRBD2,TGTGCCAGCAGTTCGACCGGGACTAGCGGGAGCTGCGAGCAGTACTTC,CASSSTGTSGSCEQYF
TRBJ2-4,few,TRBV27,TRBD1,TGTGCCAGCAGTTTACGGGTTCCCCGACAGGGAGAAGCCAAAAACATTCAGTACTTC,CASSLRVPRQGEAKNIQYF
TRBJ2-1,NA,TRBV28,NA,TGTGCCAGCTCTAGTGGGACAATCTACAATGAGCAGTTCTTC,CASSSGTIYNEQFF
TRBJ2-7,NA,TRBV5-4,NA,TGTGCCAGCAGCTTGAGGACAGACACTAACGAGCAGTACTTC,CASSLRTDTNEQYF
TRBJ1-1,NA,TRBV4-1,NA,TGCGCCAGCAGCTCCCTAGGAGGGGTTACTGAAGCTTTCTTT,CASSSLGGVTEAFF
TRBJ2-1,NA,TRBV19,NA,TGTGCCAGTAGTATTATAGCCCGGCAGTTAGACTCCTACAATGAGCAGTTCTTC,CASSIIARQLDSYNEQFF
TRBJ2-7,NA,TRBV30,TRBD2,TGTGCCTGGAGTGTACTGGGACTAGCGGGGACCTACGAGCAGTACTTC,CAWSVLGLAGTYEQYF
TRBJ1-2,NA,TRBV6-5,TRBD1,TGTGCCAGCAGTTCCTTGACAGGGGGCGATGGCTACACCTTC,CASSSLTGGDGYTF
TRBJ2-5,NA,TRBV27,TRBD2,TGTGCCAGCAGTCCTTCGAAGGGACTAGCGGGAGGAGGGGAGACCCAGTACTTC,CASSPSKGLAGGGETQYF
TRBJ2-1,NA,TRBV4-3,TRBD2,TGCGCCAGCAGCCAAGACGGTCGAGGAGCGGGAGGGAGAAATGAGCAGTTCTTC,CASSQDGRGAGGRNEQFF
TRBJ2-7,NA,TRBV6-4,NA,TGTGCCACCGCCGAAACCCGGGACGAGCAGTACTTC,CATAETRDEQYF
TRBJ1-1,NA,TRBV9,NA,TGTGCCAGCAGCGTCGAACCGGGGGGCGTTGAAGCTTTCTTT,CASSVEPGGVEAFF
TRBJ2-1,once,TRBV6-6,TRBD1,TGTGCCAGCAGAAACGGGGGACAGGGCCACAATGAGCAGTTCTTC,CASRNGGQGHNEQFF
TRBJ2-3,NA,TRBV25-1,TRBD2,TGTGCCAGCAGTGAATTAGTGGCTAGCGGGAGCATGTCAGATACGCAGTATTTT,CASSELVASGSMSDTQYF
TRBJ2-7,NA,TRBV5-1,NA,TGCGCCAGCAGCTTTGGCGGTGGGCGGGAAGGTTACGAGCAGTACTTC,CASSFGGGREGYEQYF
TRBJ2-7,NA,TRBV7-2,TRBD2,TGTGCCAGCAGCTTCCGCGGCCAGACTAGCGGACGTTACGAGCAGTACTTC,CASSFRGQTSGRYEQYF
TRBJ2-7,NA,TRBV6-4,TRBD1,TGTGCCAGCAGCCCGCACAGGGGGCGTTTGGAGCAGTACTTC,CASSPHRGRLEQYF
TRBJ2-1,NA,TRBV5-6,TRBD2,TGTGCCAGCAGCCCTGTCGCGGGGGAGTGGAATGAGCAGTTCTTC,CASSPVAGEWNEQFF
TRBJ2-7,NA,TRBV6-4,TRBD2,TGTGCCAGCAGTGACTTCGCGGGAGATCGCACCTACGAGCAGTACTTC,CASSDFAGDRTYEQYF
TRBJ1-3,few,TRBV28,TRBD1,TGTGCCAGCAGTTTACCCCCGACAGGGTTTCCTGGAAACACCATATATTTT,CASSLPPTGFPGNTIYF
TRBJ2-7,once,TRBV30,NA,TGTGCCTCCCGAACGGTAGACTACGAGCAGTACTTC,CASRTVDYEQYF
TRBJ2-7,NA,TRBV11-2,TRBD2,TGTGCCAGCAGCTTAGATCTCACCGGTGGGGGGGTCGAGCAGTACTTC,CASSLDLTGGGVEQYF
TRBJ2-7,NA,TRBV9,TRBD2,TGTGCCAGCAGCCCCGGGGTTATGGCGGGAGGCTACGAGCAGTACTTC,CASSPGVMAGGYEQYF
TRBJ2-1,NA,TRBV29-1,TRBD2,TGCAGCGAGTCTAGCGGAGGATACAATGAGCAGTTCTTC,CSESSGGYNEQFF
TRBJ1-1,NA,TRBV2,NA,TGTGCCAGCAGCCGAGACAGAGGGAACACTGAAGCTTTCTTT,CASSRDRGNTEAFF
TRBJ2-2,NA,TRBV7-2,TRBD2,TGTGCCAGCAGCTTAGGGCTAGCGGGAACCACCGGGGAGCTGTTTTTT,CASSLGLAGTTGELFF
TRBJ1-4,few,TRBV7-9,TRBD1,TGTGCCAGCAGCGTCCCGGGACAGCTGCCCCCAACTAATGAAAAACTGTTTTTT,CASSVPGQLPPTNEKLFF
TRBJ1-5,once,TRBV19,TRBD1,TGTGCCAGTAGTATAGATCCAGGGGCAGGGGGCGGTCAGCCCCAGCATTTT,CASSIDPGAGGGQPQHF
TRBJ2-1,NA,TRBV19,NA,TGTGCCAGTAGTCCCGGTGATGAGCAGTTCTTC,CASSPGDEQFF
TRBJ2-7,NA,TRBV7-6,TRBD2,TGTGCCAGCAGCTTAGCTAGCGGGCGATGGGGACCCGAGCAGTACTTC,CASSLASGRWGPEQYF
TRBJ2-3,NA,TRBV2,NA,TGTGCCAGCAGTGAAGCTCGGGAGTGGGGAATAACAGATACGCAGTATTTT,CASSEAREWGITDTQYF
TRBJ1-5,NA,TRBV7-8,NA,TGTGCCAGCAGCTTAGAGGCAGGGGAGCCCTTTAGCAATCAGCCCCAGCATTTT,CASSLEAGEPFSNQPQHF
TRBJ2-3,NA,TRBV5-1,TRBD2,TGCGCCAGCAGCTTACCTCAAGCGGGAGGTCCCACAGATACGCAGTATTTT,CASSLPQAGGPTDTQYF
TRBJ2-1,NA,TRBV19,NA,TGTGCCAGTGCGCGGGACAATGAGCAGTTCTTC,CASARDNEQFF
TRBJ2-1,NA,TRBV28,TRBD2,TGTGCCAGCAGTCTAGGACTAGCGGGAGGGGCCCCCAAGACCTACAATGAGCAGTTCTTC,CASSLGLAGGAPKTYNEQFF